Given below is one TCR beta chain in context. The data belong to a study of blood T cell repertoires in COVID-19. Study details: The study drew acute and convalescent COVID-19 samples from the United States, Italy and Spain.

Data came from immunoSEQ multiplex PCR; TCRdb stores just in-frame clones and leaves some out. The repertoire holds more than 15,000 clones, roughly 88% seen once, with approximately 3.4% in the top ten. The germline gives CDR1 SGHRS, CDR2 YFSETQ. This CDR3 has 12 residues. V lost 4 bases and J 1 base, leaving 2 bases between the germline ends. The sequenced sample was peripheral blood. The chain combines TRBV5-1 with TRBJ2-2; D unresolved. This clonotype originated in a human donor in a cohort sampled during active COVID-19. CDR3 residues: CASSQNTGELFF. CDR3 bases: TGCGCCAGCAGCCAGAACACCGGGGAGCTGTTTTTT.